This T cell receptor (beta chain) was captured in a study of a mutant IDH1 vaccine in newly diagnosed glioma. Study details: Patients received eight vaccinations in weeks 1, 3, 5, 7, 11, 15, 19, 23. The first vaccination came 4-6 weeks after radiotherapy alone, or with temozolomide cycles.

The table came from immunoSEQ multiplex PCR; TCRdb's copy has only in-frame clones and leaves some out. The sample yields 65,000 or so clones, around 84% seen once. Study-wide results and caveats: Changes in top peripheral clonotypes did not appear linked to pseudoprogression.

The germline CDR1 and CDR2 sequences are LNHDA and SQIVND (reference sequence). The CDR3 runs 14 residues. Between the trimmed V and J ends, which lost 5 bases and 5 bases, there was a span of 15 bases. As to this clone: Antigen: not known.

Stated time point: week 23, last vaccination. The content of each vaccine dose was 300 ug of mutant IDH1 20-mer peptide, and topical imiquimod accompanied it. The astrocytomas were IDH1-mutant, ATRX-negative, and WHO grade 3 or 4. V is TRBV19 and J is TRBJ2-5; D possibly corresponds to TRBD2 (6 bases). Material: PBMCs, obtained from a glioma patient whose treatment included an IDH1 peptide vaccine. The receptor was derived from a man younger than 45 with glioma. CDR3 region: CASSAFGGVETQYF. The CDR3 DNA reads TGTGCCAGTAGTGCCTTTGGCGGGGTGGAGACCCAGTACTTC.